This T cell receptor beta chain was found in a study of shared clonotypes between healthy human individuals (TCRdb year 2020). Study-wide context: The cohort included a few men and two women between 18 and 49 years of age. For each donor, CD4 naive and CD4 memory were each run on three plates, CD8 naive on two plates, and CD8 memory on one plate. The study deeply sequenced blood TCR repertoires of about 5 healthy adults to estimate repertoire size and the extent of clonotype sharing between individuals. To increase sequencing depth and limit assay-specific biases, TCR repertoire library preparation and sequencing were carried out by different laboratories using diverse techniques. Each donor's leukapheresis produced roughly between about 0.9 and 9.5 billion PBMCs.

Using the deep immunoSEQ assay, multiplex PCR amplified TCR CDR3 regions from genomic DNA. Extracted genomic DNA from each cell subset was distributed evenly across all wells of several immunoSEQ 96-well plates, and each plate was treated as a replicate. For sorted subsets, each replicate PCR was loaded with 200 ng genomic DNA, equivalent to some 27,000 T cell genomes. The purified libraries were quantified using a Qubit 3.0 fluorometer, sized with a Bioanalyzer 2100, and then quantified again using the KAPA Library Quantification kit. Every immunoSEQ 96-well plate was sequenced on a separate single-read 150-cycle Illumina NextSeq 550 flow cell. Regarding the original processing steps: Because only junctional sequences without quality scores were contained in the immunoSEQ output, filtering matching that applied to full-length reads could not be performed. To assign V/J genes and CDR3, sequences were annotated using PyIR, a Python wrapper for IgBLAST v1.9, with IMGT germline references. Any read was removed if the V/J assignment was weak (E-value above 1e-6), the CDR3 was missing, or the read contained stop codons, out-of-frame junctions, or ambiguous translated residues. A V3J clonotype was defined by an identical inferred V gene, J gene, and CDR3 amino acid sequence. Percentage overlap between repertoires was calculated by dividing the number of shared unique clonotypes by the size of the smaller repertoire. Repertoire richness was assessed with RTK rarefaction, the Chao1 estimator, and Recon v2.1 estimates of unobserved clonotypes. Generation probabilities were computed with OLGA for all TCRbeta clonotypes obtained by the gDNA method from a handful of donors. TCRdb re-hosts the immuneACCESS table, in-frame sequences only. Its copies lack some clones; in the studies checked, an unresolved V gene accounts for under half of them, and the cause for the rest is not known. The D gene and trimming were derived from the DNA, and the V and J assignments and clone size from that table. This sample is represented by about 2.2 million clones; approximately 94% of them were singletons. The ten largest clones capture approximately 1.7% of the sample.

In regard to this clone: This receptor's antigen is unknown. Base qualities are not at hand, and no much larger clone is one base apart.

Measured from the cysteine to the phenylalanine, the CDR3 is 14 residues long. Of all the DNA, just the CDR3 is kept, 42 bases in frame from base 1. Via the germline V gene, CDR1 is MDHEN and CDR2 SYDVKM. Cut back by 6 bases and 5 bases, the V and J ends lie 16 bases apart. CD8 naive samples were CD45RO-negative cells positively selected for CCR7, giving a CD45RA+CCR7+ population that excluded TemRA cells. The donors were healthy, HIV-negative adults who had no recently reported acute infections or vaccinations. Only Caucasian adults living in Nashville, Tennessee, USA were represented among the donors. Blood was collected by leukapheresis, and PBMCs were isolated by Ficoll-Histopaque density gradient centrifugation and then cryopreserved in liquid nitrogen vapor phase. Analytical flow cytometry was used to check the purity and quantity of every magnetically sorted T cell population. From each sorted fraction, genomic DNA was isolated and quantified by UV absorbance on a Nanodrop 2000c.

The investigation overall reported the following: Based on pairwise subsampling, the degree of clonotype sharing among donors was expected to be affected by sequencing depth. Compared with non-shared clonotypes, clonotypes shared by all four sorted-subset donors had higher generation probabilities. Even with the large sequencing depth, rarefaction of the sorted-subset datasets indicated that sequencing was incomplete. Sharing across several donors was observed for approximately 5% of naive CD4, 3% to 3.5% of naive CD8, 2.3% of memory CD4, and around 0.4% of memory CD8 clonotypes. Sampling was limited to blood, and TCR repertoires in tissue likely differ from TCR repertoires in blood. Estimated clonotype richness was generally larger for naive than for memory subsets. The genetic and exposure-history diversity represented was limited by the small number of donors.

This receptor chain uses TRBV28 and TRBJ1-1; the D segment could be TRBD1, given 5 matching bases. The material sequenced was naive CD8+ T cells from PBMCs. The intended sense of this specimen's cell subset or site label: CD45RA+CCR7+. This clonotype originated in a young man in good health. Some clones in this sample may be carry-over from other donors' samples. The DNA reads as follows: TGTGCCAGCAGCCCAGGGACCCCACGGACTGAAGCTTTCTTT. Its protein is CASSPGTPRTEAFF.